This paragraph reports one T cell receptor (beta chain). V lost 0 bases and J 1 base, leaving 24 bases between the germline ends. Germline V lookup: CDR1 SGHVS, CDR2 FNYEAQ. The length of the CDR3 is 20 residues. The protocol was immunoSEQ multiplex PCR, while the TCRdb copy is restricted to in-frame clones and leaves out a portion. The top ten clones hold approximately 2% of a sample with some 64,000 clones, less than 95% of them seen once. The sample comes from a study of T cell changes during pregnancy in multiple sclerosis. Sequenced here: peripheral blood, sampled in the second trimester of pregnancy. The rearrangement joins TRBV7-6 to TRBJ1-1, with D perhaps TRBD1 (6 bases). This TCR came from a female donor in good health, enrolled as a control in a pregnancy study. CDR3: CASSLAVLLQGMAGNTEAFF. CDR3 sequence (DNA): TGTGCCAGCAGCTTAGCCGTATTACTTCAGGGGATGGCGGGGAACACTGAAGCTTTCTTT. The full variable domain, in which reference TRBV7-6 and TRBJ1-1 provide the parts outside the CDR3, is GAGVSQSPRYKVTKRGQDVALRCDPISGHVSLYWYRQALGQGPEFLTYFNYEAQQDKSGLPNDRFSAERPEGSISTLTIQRTEQRDSAMYRCASSLAVLLQGMAGNTEAFFGQGTRLTVV.